This T cell receptor beta chain stems from a study of blood T cell repertoires in COVID-19. Study as a whole: Sites in the United States, Italy and Spain provided acute and convalescent COVID-19 samples. Sources were T cells, B-cell-depleted T cells, or PBMCs; the material itself was cDNA or gDNA.

This CDR3 has 16 residues. Germline CDR1 GTSNPN, CDR2 SVGIG (reference sequence). The ends lost 0 bases at V and 5 bases at J; junction bases unmatched: 10. As handled by the study authors: Using reference gene primer amplification, nucleated cell counts were estimated. Using immunoSEQ multiplex PCR, the repertoire was profiled, and TCRdb retains in-frame clones only, with some absent. The DNA gave D and trimming, while V, J and clone size come from that table. Among 100,000 or so clones listed, more than 80% were seen once. The sequence came from a woman between 70 and 85 years old with acute or convalescent COVID-19. The gene calls are TRBV30 and TRBJ1-5; 7 positions match TRBD1. Specimen: peripheral blood. The CDR3 coding sequence is TGTGCCTGGAGTGTACGGGGGACAGAAGCCCATCAGCCCCAGCATTTT. This sequence encodes CAWSVRGTEAHQPQHF.